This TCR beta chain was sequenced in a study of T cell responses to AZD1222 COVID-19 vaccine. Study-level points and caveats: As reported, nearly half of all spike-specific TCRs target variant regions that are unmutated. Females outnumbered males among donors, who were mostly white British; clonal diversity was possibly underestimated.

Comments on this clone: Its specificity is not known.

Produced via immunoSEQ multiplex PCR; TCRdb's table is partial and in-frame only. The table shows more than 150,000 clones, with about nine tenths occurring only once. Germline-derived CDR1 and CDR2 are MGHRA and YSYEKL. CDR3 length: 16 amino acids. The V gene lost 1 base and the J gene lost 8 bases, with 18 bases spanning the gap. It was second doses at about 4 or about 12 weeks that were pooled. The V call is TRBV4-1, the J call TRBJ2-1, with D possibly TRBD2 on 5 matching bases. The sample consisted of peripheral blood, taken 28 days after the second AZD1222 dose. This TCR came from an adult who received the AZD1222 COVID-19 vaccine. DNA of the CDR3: TGCGCCAGCAGCCAAGGCCCCCGGACTCGGACCCATGAGCAGTTCTTC. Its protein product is CASSQGPRTRTHEQFF.